The present entry profiles one T cell receptor (beta chain) with its context. Its cognate antigen is unknown. These data belong to a study of OX40 agonist ivuxolimab in advanced cancers. Study summary: Averaging roughly 60 years in age, with a range of about 20 to 90, the cohort was more than 75% male. Study results and limitations: At 0.1-3.0 mg/kg, partial responders had clonal expansion among the lowest observed. The study observed clonal expansion of CD4+ and CD8+ blood T cells by week 6 at 0.1 to 3.0 mg/kg. CD8+ T cells showed, on average, more clonal expansion than CD4+ cells.

Germline lookup yields CDR1 MNHEY and CDR2 SMNVEV (reference sequence). The V end was cut by 3 bases, the J end by 6 bases, with 26 bases between. The CDR3 runs to 18 residues. Data came from immunoSEQ multiplex PCR; TCRdb stores just in-frame clones and leaves some out. The repertoire has about 55,000 clones, approximately 86% of them found once; the top ten carry roughly 12%. The gene calls are TRBV27 and TRBJ1-2, with a possible D match to TRBD1 (5 bases). This clonotype originated in an adult with an advanced solid tumor such as melanoma, head and neck, liver or kidney cancer. The material sequenced was CD4+ or CD8+ T cells sorted from blood, taken in a trial of the OX40 agonist ivuxolimab. The CDR3 sequence: CASSFIGSGRVDEDGYTF. The DNA of the CDR3 is TGTGCCAGCAGTTTTATTGGGTCTGGCAGGGTGGATGAGGATGGCTACACCTTC.